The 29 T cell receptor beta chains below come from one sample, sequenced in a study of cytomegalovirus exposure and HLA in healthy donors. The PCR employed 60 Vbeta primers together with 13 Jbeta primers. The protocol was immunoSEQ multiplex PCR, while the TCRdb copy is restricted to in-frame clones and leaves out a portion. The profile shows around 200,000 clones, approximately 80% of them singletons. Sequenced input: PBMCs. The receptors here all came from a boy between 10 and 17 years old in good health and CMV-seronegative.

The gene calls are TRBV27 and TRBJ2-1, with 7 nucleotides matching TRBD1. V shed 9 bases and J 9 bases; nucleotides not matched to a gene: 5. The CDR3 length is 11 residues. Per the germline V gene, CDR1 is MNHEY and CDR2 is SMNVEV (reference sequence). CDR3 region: CARYRGTEQFF. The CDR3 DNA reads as TGTGCCAGATACAGGGGAACTGAGCAGTTCTTC.

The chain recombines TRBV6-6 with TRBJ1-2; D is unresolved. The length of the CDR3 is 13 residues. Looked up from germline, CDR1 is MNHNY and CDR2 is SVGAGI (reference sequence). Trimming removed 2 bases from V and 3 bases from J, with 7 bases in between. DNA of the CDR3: TGTGCCAGCAGTTACGCGGGTGACTATGGCTACACCTTC. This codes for CASSYAGDYGYTF.

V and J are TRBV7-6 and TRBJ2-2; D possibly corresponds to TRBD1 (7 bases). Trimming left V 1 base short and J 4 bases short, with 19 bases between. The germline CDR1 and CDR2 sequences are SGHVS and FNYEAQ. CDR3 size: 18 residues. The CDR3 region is CASSLERWGDSSTGELFF. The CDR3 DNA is TGTGCCAGCAGCTTAGAACGTTGGGGGGACAGTTCCACCGGGGAGCTGTTTTTT.

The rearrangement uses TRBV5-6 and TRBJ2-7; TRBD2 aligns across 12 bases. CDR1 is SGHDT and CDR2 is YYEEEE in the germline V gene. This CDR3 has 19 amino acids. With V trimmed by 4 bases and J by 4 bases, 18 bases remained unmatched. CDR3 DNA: TGTGCCAGCAGCATTGGAATAGGGCCCCGACTAGCGGGAGATTACGAGCAGTACTTC. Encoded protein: CASSIGIGPRLAGDYEQYF.

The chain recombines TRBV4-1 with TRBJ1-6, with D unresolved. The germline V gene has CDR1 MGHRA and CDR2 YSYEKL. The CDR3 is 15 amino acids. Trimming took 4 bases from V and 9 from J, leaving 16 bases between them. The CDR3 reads CASSLREESGSPLHF. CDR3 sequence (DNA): TGCGCCAGCAGCCTCCGGGAGGAAAGTGGTTCACCCCTCCACTTT.

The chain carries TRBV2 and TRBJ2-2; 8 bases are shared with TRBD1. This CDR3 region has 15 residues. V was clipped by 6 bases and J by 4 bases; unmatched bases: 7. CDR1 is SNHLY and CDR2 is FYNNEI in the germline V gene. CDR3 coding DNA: TGTGCCAGCAGACGGACAGGGCAGGGCACCGGGGAGCTGTTTTTT. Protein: CASRRTGQGTGELFF.

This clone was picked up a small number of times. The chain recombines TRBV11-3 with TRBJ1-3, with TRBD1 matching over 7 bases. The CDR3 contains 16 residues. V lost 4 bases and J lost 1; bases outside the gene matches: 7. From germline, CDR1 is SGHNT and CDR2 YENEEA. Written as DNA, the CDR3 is TGTGCCAGCAGCTCGAGACAGGGAACATCTGGAAACACCATATATTTT. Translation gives CASSSRQGTSGNTIYF.

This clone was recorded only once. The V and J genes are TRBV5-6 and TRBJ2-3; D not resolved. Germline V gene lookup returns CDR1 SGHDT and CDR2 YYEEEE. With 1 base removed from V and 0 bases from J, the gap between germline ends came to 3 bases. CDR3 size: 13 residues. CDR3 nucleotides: TGTGCCAGCAGCTTGAGCAGCACAGATACGCAGTATTTT. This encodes CASSLSSTDTQYF.

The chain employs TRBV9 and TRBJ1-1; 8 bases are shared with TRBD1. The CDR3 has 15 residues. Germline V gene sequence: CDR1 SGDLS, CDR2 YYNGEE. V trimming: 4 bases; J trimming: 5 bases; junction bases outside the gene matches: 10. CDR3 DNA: TGTGCCAGCAGCCCGGGACAGGCGACGTCTACTGAAGCTTTCTTT. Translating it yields CASSPGQATSTEAFF.

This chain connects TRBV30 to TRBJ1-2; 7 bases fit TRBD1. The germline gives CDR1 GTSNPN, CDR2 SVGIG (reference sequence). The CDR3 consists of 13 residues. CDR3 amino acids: CGADRRIGYGYTF. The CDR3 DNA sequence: TGTGGAGCGGACAGGCGCATCGGCTATGGCTACACCTTC.

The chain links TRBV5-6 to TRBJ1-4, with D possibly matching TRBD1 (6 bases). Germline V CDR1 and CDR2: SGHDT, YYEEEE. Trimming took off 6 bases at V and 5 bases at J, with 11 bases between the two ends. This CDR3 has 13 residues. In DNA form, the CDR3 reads TGTGCCAGCACCTACGGGACAAATGAAAAACTGTTTTTT. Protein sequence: CASTYGTNEKLFF.

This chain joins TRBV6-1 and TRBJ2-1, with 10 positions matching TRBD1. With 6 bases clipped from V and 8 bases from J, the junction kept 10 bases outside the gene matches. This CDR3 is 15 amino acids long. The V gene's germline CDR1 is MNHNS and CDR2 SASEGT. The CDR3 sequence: CASSDETGGRDEQFF. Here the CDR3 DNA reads TGTGCCAGCAGCGACGAGACAGGGGGCAGGGATGAGCAGTTCTTC.

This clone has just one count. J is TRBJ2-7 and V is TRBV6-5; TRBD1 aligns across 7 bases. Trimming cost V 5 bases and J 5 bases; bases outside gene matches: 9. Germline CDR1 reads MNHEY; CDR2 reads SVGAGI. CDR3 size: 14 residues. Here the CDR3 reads CASSLYRGRDEQYF. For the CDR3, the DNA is TGTGCCAGCAGTCTTTACAGGGGAAGGGACGAGCAGTACTTC.

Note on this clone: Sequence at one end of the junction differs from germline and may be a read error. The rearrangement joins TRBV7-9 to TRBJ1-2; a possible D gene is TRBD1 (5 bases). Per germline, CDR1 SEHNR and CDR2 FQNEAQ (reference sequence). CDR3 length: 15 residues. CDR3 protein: CSSSLDGGGYYGYTF. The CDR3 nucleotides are TGTTCCAGCAGCTTAGACGGGGGAGGATACTATGGCTACACCTTC.

The CDR3 loop is CASGLRSGAPLFF. CDR3 nucleotides: TGTGCTAGTGGTTTGCGGTCGGGAGCACCTCTGTTCTTC. The rearrangement joins TRBV12-5 to TRBJ2-1; TRBD2 is a possible D gene (6 bases). CDR1 and CDR2 from the germline V gene are LGHNT and FRNRAP. The CDR3 has 13 residues. The V end was cut by 2 bases, the J end by 15 bases, with 17 bases between.

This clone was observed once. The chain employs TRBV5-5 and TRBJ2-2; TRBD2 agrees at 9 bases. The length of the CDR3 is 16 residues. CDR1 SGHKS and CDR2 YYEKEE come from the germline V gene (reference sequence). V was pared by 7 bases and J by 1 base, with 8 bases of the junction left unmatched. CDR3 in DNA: TGTGCCAGCGACCCGTGGCGGGAGGGGAACACCGGGGAGCTGTTTTTT. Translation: CASDPWREGNTGELFF.

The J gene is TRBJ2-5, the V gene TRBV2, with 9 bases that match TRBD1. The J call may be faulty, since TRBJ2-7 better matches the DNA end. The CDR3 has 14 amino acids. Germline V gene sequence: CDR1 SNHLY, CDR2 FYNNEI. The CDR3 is CASSPGTGTYEQYF. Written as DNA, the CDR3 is TGTGCCAGCAGTCCCGGGACAGGGACCTACGAGCAGTACTTC.

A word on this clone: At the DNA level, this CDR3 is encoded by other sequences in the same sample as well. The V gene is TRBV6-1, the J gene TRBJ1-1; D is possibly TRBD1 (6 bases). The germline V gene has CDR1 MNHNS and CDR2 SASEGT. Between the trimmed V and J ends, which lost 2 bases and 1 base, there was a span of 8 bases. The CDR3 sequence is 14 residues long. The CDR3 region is CASSEQGPNTEAFF. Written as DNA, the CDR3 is TGTGCCAGCAGTGAACAGGGGCCGAACACTGAAGCTTTCTTT.

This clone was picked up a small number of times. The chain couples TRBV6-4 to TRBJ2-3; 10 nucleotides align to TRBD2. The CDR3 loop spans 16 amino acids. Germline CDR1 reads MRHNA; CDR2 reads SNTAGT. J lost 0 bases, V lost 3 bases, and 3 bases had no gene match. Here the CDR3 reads CASSEGTSDSTDTQYF. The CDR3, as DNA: TGTGCCAGCAGTGAAGGGACTAGCGACAGCACAGATACGCAGTATTTT.

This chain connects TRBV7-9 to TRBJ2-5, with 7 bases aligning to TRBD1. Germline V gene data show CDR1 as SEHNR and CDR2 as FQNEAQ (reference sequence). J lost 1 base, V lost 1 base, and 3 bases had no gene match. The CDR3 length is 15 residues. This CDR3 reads CASSLGQGAQETQYF. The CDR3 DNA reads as TGTGCCAGCAGCTTAGGACAGGGTGCCCAAGAGACCCAGTACTTC.

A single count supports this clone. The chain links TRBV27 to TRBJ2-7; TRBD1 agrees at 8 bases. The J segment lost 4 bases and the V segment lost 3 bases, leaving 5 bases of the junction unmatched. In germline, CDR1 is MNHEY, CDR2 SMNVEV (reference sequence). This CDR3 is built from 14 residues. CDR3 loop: CASSLRGQVYEQYF. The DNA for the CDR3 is TGTGCCAGCAGTTTGCGGGGACAGGTGTACGAGCAGTACTTC.

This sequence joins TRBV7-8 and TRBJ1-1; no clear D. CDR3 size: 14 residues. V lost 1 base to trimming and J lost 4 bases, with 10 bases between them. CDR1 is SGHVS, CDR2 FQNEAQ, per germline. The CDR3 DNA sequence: TGTGCCAGCAGCTTAGGGCAGCCGGGCACTGAAGCTTTCTTT. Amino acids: CASSLGQPGTEAFF.

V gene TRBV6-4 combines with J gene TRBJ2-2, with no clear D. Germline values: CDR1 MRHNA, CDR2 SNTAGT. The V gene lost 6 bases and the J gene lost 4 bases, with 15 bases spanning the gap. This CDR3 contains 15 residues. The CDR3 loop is CASSEFIRGTGELFF. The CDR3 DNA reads TGTGCCAGCAGCGAGTTCATACGAGGCACCGGGGAGCTGTTTTTT.

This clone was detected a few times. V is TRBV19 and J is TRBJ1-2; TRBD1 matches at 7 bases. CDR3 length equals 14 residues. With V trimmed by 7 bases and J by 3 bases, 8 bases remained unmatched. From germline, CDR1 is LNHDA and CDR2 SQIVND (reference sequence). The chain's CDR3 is CASTHPDRDYGYTF. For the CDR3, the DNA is TGTGCCAGTACCCACCCTGACAGGGACTATGGCTACACCTTC.

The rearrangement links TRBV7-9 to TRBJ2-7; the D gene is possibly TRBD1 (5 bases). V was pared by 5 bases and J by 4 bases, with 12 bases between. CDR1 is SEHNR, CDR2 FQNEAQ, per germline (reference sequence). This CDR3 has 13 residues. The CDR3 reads CASSPQGLYEQYF. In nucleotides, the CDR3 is TGTGCCAGCAGCCCGCAGGGCTTATACGAGCAGTACTTC.

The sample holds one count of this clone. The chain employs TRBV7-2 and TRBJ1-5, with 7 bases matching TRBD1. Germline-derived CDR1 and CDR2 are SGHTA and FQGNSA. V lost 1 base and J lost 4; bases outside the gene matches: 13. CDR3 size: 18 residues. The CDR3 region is CASSLEFRGAGGNQPQHF. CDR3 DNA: TGTGCCAGCAGCTTAGAGTTCAGAGGTGCAGGGGGGAATCAGCCCCAGCATTTT. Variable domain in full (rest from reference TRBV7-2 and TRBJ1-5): GAGVSQSPSNKVTEKGKDVELRCDPISGHTALYWYRQSLGQGLEFLIYFQGNSAPDKSGLPSDRFSAERTGGSVSTLTIQRTQQEDSAVYLCASSLEFRGAGGNQPQHFGDGTRLSIL.

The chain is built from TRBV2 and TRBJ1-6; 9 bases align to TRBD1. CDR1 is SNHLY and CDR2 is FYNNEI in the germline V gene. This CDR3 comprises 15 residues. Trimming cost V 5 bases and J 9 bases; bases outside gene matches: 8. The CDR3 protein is CASSPGTGQASPLHF. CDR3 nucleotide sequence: TGTGCCAGCAGTCCCGGGACAGGGCAGGCTTCACCCCTCCACTTT.

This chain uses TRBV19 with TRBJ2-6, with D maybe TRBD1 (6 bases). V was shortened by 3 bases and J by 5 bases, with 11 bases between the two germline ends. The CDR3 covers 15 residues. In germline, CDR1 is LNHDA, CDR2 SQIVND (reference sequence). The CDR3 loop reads CASSIAQGWANVLTF. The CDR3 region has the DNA TGTGCCAGTAGTATCGCGCAGGGGTGGGCCAACGTCCTGACTTTC.

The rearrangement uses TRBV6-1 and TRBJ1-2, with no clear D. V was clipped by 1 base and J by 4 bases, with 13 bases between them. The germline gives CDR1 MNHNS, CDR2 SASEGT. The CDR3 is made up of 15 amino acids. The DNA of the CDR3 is TGTGCCAGCAGTGAAGGTCACCAACAGTTCTATGGCTACACCTTC. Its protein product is CASSEGHQQFYGYTF.